This TCR beta chain was observed in a study of blood T cell repertoires in COVID-19. As for the study in general: Italy, Spain and the United States were the sources of the convalescent and acute COVID-19 samples. PBMCs, B-cell-depleted T cells, or T cells provided the cDNA or gDNA that made up the material.

Some clones are missing from TCRdb's copy, which holds only in-frame ones; the method was immunoSEQ multiplex PCR. The sample carries roughly 250,000 clones, about nine tenths recorded once. This study enrolled people aged about 18 to 100 from about two dozen US geographic areas. The CDR3 runs 18 residues. The junction had 16 bases not matched to a gene; V was cut back by 8 bases and J by 4 bases. Germline values: CDR1 ENHRY, CDR2 SYGVKD. The chain recombines TRBV10-3 with TRBJ2-1; 11 positions match TRBD2. This TCR was recovered from a woman aged 25 to 39 with acute COVID-19. What was sequenced was PBMCs or T cells enriched from blood (not recorded which). CDR3 protein: CAIAKSPSGGPGYNEQFF. In DNA, the CDR3 is TGTGCCATCGCGAAGAGTCCTAGCGGGGGGCCGGGTTACAATGAGCAGTTCTTC.